Below, 19 T cell receptor beta chains from the same sample are listed, as sequenced in a study of shared clonotypes between healthy human individuals. The method was immunoSEQ multiplex PCR; TCRdb's version includes in-frame clones alone and lacks a portion of them. The sample includes about 2 million clones, over 85% seen only once; the top ten take 0.1% to 0.15%. Sequencing was carried out using naive CD4+ T cells sorted from blood. Subset noted: CD45RA+ positively selected. The source is a man aged 18 to 29 in good health.

This clone was found once. This sequence joins TRBV7-2 and TRBJ2-6; D is uncertain. V was trimmed by 5 bases and J by 0 bases, leaving 17 bases between them. Germline lookup yields CDR1 SGHTA and CDR2 FQGNSA. The CDR3 is 18 residues long. The CDR3 region has the DNA TGTGCCAGCAGCCCCGGACGTAATAGTGACTCTGGGGCCAACGTCCTGACTTTC. It yields the protein CASSPGRNSDSGANVLTF.

This chain links TRBV28 with TRBJ1-3, with 7 bases fitting TRBD1. The CDR3 loop spans 16 amino acids. The V gene end was trimmed by 6 bases and the J gene end by 0 bases; junction bases not matched to a gene: 8. Germline V gene lookup returns CDR1 MDHEN and CDR2 SYDVKM. The CDR3 DNA reads as TGTGCCAGCAGCCCCCCGGGACAGAACTCTGGAAACACCATATATTTT. It yields the protein CASSPPGQNSGNTIYF.

As for this clone: Distinct nucleotide sequences in the sample also encode this CDR3. The rearrangement uses TRBV18 and TRBJ2-7, with TRBD2 identical over 11 bases. V lost 3 bases to trimming and J lost 1 base; unmatched junction nucleotides: 2. This CDR3 comprises 15 residues. Germline V CDR1 and CDR2: KGHSH, LQKENI. CDR3 loop: CASSPLAGGSYEQYF. Here the CDR3 DNA reads TGTGCCAGCTCACCTCTAGCGGGAGGATCCTACGAGCAGTACTTC. The full variable domain, its missing parts supplied by reference TRBV18 and TRBJ2-7, is NAGVMQNPRHLVRRRGQEARLRCSPMKGHSHVYWYRQLPEEGLKFMVYLQKENIIDESGMPKERFSAEFPKEGPSILRIQQVVRGDSAAYFCASSPLAGGSYEQYFGPGTRLTVT.

A single count supports this clone. This chain connects TRBV5-6 to TRBJ1-1; 8 bases are shared with TRBD1. V shed 4 bases, J shed 11 bases, and the junction held 13 bases outside the gene matches. CDR3 size: 14 residues. Germline V gene lookup returns CDR1 SGHDT and CDR2 YYEEEE. This chain's CDR3 is CASSADRTGWVAFF. The CDR3 DNA reads TGTGCCAGCAGCGCAGACAGGACAGGGTGGGTTGCTTTCTTT.

V gene TRBV25-1 combines with J gene TRBJ1-6; TRBD1 aligns across 7 bases. This CDR3 comprises 14 residues. V shed 4 bases, J shed 7 bases, and the junction held 4 bases outside the gene matches. Germline lookup yields CDR1 MGHDK and CDR2 SYGVNS. The CDR3 sequence is CASSGTGLNSPLHF. As DNA, the CDR3 is TGTGCCAGCAGTGGGACAGGCCTCAATTCACCCCTCCACTTT.

CDR3 residues: CAISPDSMNTEAFF. The CDR3 nucleotides are TGTGCCATCAGCCCGGACAGCATGAACACTGAAGCTTTCTTT. This chain uses TRBV10-3 with TRBJ1-1; D is perhaps TRBD1 (6 bases). The CDR3 contains 14 residues. CDR1 ENHRY and CDR2 SYGVKD come from the germline V gene. V gave up 6 bases and J gave up 0 bases, with 11 bases separating them.

This chain connects TRBV7-2 to TRBJ2-5; 11 bases fit TRBD2. V lost 2 bases to trimming and J lost 4 bases; unmatched junction nucleotides: 9. The CDR3 is 17 amino acids. CDR1 and CDR2 from the germline V gene are SGHTA and FQGNSA. For the CDR3, the DNA is TGTGCCAGCAGCTTACAAACTAGCGGGGGATGGGGAGAGACCCAGTACTTC. Translating it yields CASSLQTSGGWGETQYF. The entire variable domain, with the rest obtained from reference TRBV7-2 and TRBJ2-5, is as follows: GAGVSQSPSNKVTEKGKDVELRCDPISGHTALYWYRQSLGQGLEFLIYFQGNSAPDKSGLPSDRFSAERTGGSVSTLTIQRTQQEDSAVYLCASSLQTSGGWGETQYFGPGTRLLVL.

In this sample, this clone turned up once. This chain links TRBV30 with TRBJ2-7; 10 bases agree with TRBD2. This CDR3 spans 15 amino acids. Germline lookup yields CDR1 GTSNPN and CDR2 SVGIG (reference sequence). V lost 4 bases and J lost 6; bases outside the gene matches: 12. The DNA for the CDR3 is TGTGCCTGGACACAACGGACTTTAGCGGGGGGCGAGCAGTACTTC. Translating it yields CAWTQRTLAGGEQYF.

This clone was seen only a few times. The V and J genes are TRBV19 and TRBJ1-6, with D possibly matching TRBD1 (6 bases). V lost 5 bases and J 9 bases, leaving 20 bases between the germline ends. CDR1 LNHDA and CDR2 SQIVND come from the germline V gene (reference sequence). CDR3 length: 16 residues. CDR3 residues: CASSPRTTGSSSPLHF. The CDR3 bases are TGTGCCAGTAGTCCAAGGACGACAGGCTCCAGTTCACCCCTCCACTTT.

The gene calls are TRBV5-5 and TRBJ1-2; 9 bases are shared with TRBD1. With V trimmed by 4 bases and J by 2 bases, 3 bases remained unmatched. Germline V gene data show CDR1 as SGHKS and CDR2 as YYEKEE (reference sequence). The CDR3 sequence is 14 residues long. The CDR3 DNA sequence: TGTGCCAGCAGCGCTGGGACAGGGAACTATGGCTACACCTTC. The encoded protein is CASSAGTGNYGYTF.

CDR3 bases: TGTGCCAGCAGTGATACCCGTCTTGATGGCTACACCTTC. It specifies CASSDTRLDGYTF. V and J are TRBV6-1 and TRBJ1-2; no reliable D call. CDR3 size: 13 residues. V was pared by 3 bases and J by 6 bases, with 11 bases between. Germline V gene sequence: CDR1 MNHNS, CDR2 SASEGT.

V and J are TRBV6-1 and TRBJ2-7, with 7 bases matching TRBD1. CDR1 is MNHNS and CDR2 is SASEGT in the germline V gene. This CDR3 is built from 11 residues. Germline trimming cut 8 bases from V and 6 bases from J; bases unmatched to any gene: 4. The CDR3 protein is CASDGTVEQYF. CDR3 DNA: TGTGCCAGCGACGGGACAGTCGAGCAGTACTTC.

The CDR3 loop reads CATSSYPGQGRYEQYF. The CDR3 region has the DNA TGTGCCACCAGCAGTTATCCGGGACAGGGTCGTTACGAGCAGTACTTC. This chain links TRBV15 with TRBJ2-7, with 9 bases aligning to TRBD1. The length of the CDR3 is 16 residues. Germline lookup yields CDR1 LNHNV and CDR2 YYDKDF (reference sequence). J lost 4 bases, V lost 3 bases, and 10 bases had no gene match.

This clone occurred once. The rearrangement joins TRBV2 to TRBJ2-5; 8 bases map to TRBD1. Germline V gene lookup returns CDR1 SNHLY and CDR2 FYNNEI. V trimming: 1 base; J trimming: 2 bases; junction bases outside the gene matches: 3. This CDR3 spans 15 amino acids. This CDR3 is CASSEGGTGQETQYF. CDR3 sequence (DNA): TGTGCCAGCAGTGAAGGGGGGACAGGTCAAGAGACCCAGTACTTC.

The V and J genes are TRBV5-1 and TRBJ2-1; 12 positions match TRBD2. The junction had 7 bases not matched to a gene; V was cut back by 3 bases and J by 6 bases. Germline V gene lookup returns CDR1 SGHRS and CDR2 YFSETQ. CDR3 size: 16 residues. CDR3 residues: CASSSTTSGGTNEQFF. The CDR3 DNA follows: TGCGCCAGCAGCTCCACAACTAGCGGGGGGACCAATGAGCAGTTCTTC.

Only one count was recorded for this clone. The chain is built from TRBV13 and TRBJ1-2; D not certain. This CDR3 region has 16 residues. Trimming shortened V by 5 bases and J by 2 bases, and 18 bases separated the two germline ends. Germline values: CDR1 PRHDT, CDR2 FYEKMQ (reference sequence). The CDR3 loop is CASSLSSRGGNYGYTF. In nucleotides, the CDR3 is TGTGCCAGCAGCCTATCATCTCGGGGAGGAAACTATGGCTACACCTTC.

V usage is TRBV7-6 and J usage is TRBJ2-7; 12 bases line up with TRBD2. Germline assignment: CDR1 SGHVS and CDR2 FNYEAQ. Losses at the gene ends were 1 base for V and 1 base for J; bases not matched to a gene: 5. The CDR3 spans 17 residues. The CDR3 region is CASSLGTSGTSSYEQYF. DNA of the CDR3: TGTGCCAGCAGCTTAGGGACTAGCGGGACCTCATCCTACGAGCAGTACTTC. The variable domain in full, with the rest retrieved from reference TRBV7-6 and TRBJ2-7, is GAGVSQSPRYKVTKRGQDVALRCDPISGHVSLYWYRQALGQGPEFLTYFNYEAQQDKSGLPNDRFSAERPEGSISTLTIQRTEQRDSAMYRCASSLGTSGTSSYEQYFGPGTRLTVT.

The chain is built from TRBV29-1 and TRBJ2-3, with D unclear. Germline V gene data show CDR1 as SQVTM and CDR2 as ANQGSEA. Deletions cut 1 base from V and 0 bases from J, with 8 bases between. This CDR3 contains 14 residues. CDR3 DNA sequence: TGCAGCGTTGAAGCCCCCCTCAGCACAGATACGCAGTATTTT. It encodes CSVEAPLSTDTQYF.

The CDR3 reads CASSPGLAGNNEQFF. DNA for the CDR3: TGTGCCAGCAGCCCGGGACTAGCGGGGAACAATGAGCAGTTCTTC. The chain joins TRBV11-3 to TRBJ2-1; 13 bases match TRBD2. Trimming cost V 5 bases and J 5 bases; bases outside gene matches: 3. The CDR3 contains 15 residues. CDR1 is SGHNT, CDR2 YENEEA, per germline.